This T cell receptor (beta chain) was sequenced in a study of CD8+ T cells in alopecia areata. Study background: Treated patients took oral tofacitinib at 5 to 10 mg twice daily.

In each case, RNA was isolated and then reverse transcribed into cDNA as the sequencing template. Here immunoSEQ multiplex PCR was the method, and the copy in TCRdb shows in-frame clones only, minus some. The repertoire holds 150,000 to 200,000 clones, with around three fifths as singletons. Described treatment: oral pan-JAK inhibitor, 5-10 mg twice daily. V lost 5 bases and J 9 bases, leaving 12 bases between the germline ends. CDR1 GTSNPN and CDR2 SVGIG come from the germline V gene (reference sequence). There are 11 residues in the CDR3. The rearrangement links TRBV30 to TRBJ2-3; D is possibly TRBD1 or TRBD2 (6 bases each). The source of this sequence is a human donor with alopecia areata. Material: CD4+ T cells sorted from blood, obtained at week 24, from a patient treated with tofacitinib. The CDR3 nucleotides are TGTGCCTGGGAGGGGGGCTTCACGCAGTATTTT. Translating gives CAWEGGFTQYF. Full variable domain (remainder filled in from reference TRBV30 and TRBJ2-3): SQTIHQWPATLVQPVGSPLSLECTVEGTSNPNLYWYRQAAGRGLQLLFYSVGIGQISSEVPQNLSASRPQDRQFILSSKKLLLSDSGFYLCAWEGGFTQYFGPGTRLTVL.